This T cell receptor beta chain was found in a study of blood T cell repertoires in COVID-19. Authors' methods: Amplified reference gene primers provided the basis for estimating nucleated cell counts. TCRdb keeps only in-frame clones here, not all; method: immunoSEQ multiplex PCR. The DNA gave D and trimming, while V, J and clone size come from that table. The table has roughly 290,000 clones, about nine tenths seen once; the top ten hold 1.5% to 2%. The length of the CDR3 is 16 residues. Germline V CDR1 and CDR2: MNHNS, SASEGT. Trimming removed 8 bases from V and 0 bases from J, with 16 bases in between.

Input material: PBMCs or T cells enriched from blood (not recorded which). V and J are TRBV6-1 and TRBJ1-4, with D possibly matching TRBD1 (5 bases). This receptor was taken from a woman aged 40 to 55 who had recovered from COVID-19. The CDR3 region is CASRGADRSTNEKLFF. CDR3 nucleotides: TGTGCCAGCCGTGGGGCAGACCGCTCAACTAATGAAAAACTGTTTTTT.